This T cell receptor (beta chain) was retrieved from a study of T cells expressing NK-cell markers. Study at large: Seven of the eight sequenced donors were classified as HCMV-seropositive, and one was classified as seronegative. Study findings and constraints: 1.0-7.0% of CD8+ T cells in more than 5 donors belonged to dominant NKG2C+ clonotypes.

About this clonotype: Its antigen is unidentified.

No DNA is given; TCRdb re-called the 5' RACE reads and lists each CDR3 protein once. The sample has about 460,000 distinct CDR3 sequences. CDR1 SEHNR and CDR2 FQNEAQ come from the germline V gene (reference sequence). This CDR3 has 14 residues. The sequence derives from a woman between 50 and 59 years old in good health. The source material was blood T cells: a sorted CD56 or NKG2C T cell subset, CD4+ or CD8+ T cells, or bulk PBMC T cells (not recorded which). J is TRBJ1-2 and V is TRBV7-9. CDR3 loop: CASSPQGGFGGYTF.